The 18 T cell receptor beta chains reported below all come from one sample, sequenced in a study of cytotoxic CD8 clonotypes in ibrutinib-treated CLL. The assay was immunoSEQ multiplex PCR, and TCRdb's table has in-frame clones only and misses some. The table shows 150,000 or so clones, with 80% occurring only once. Sequenced material: PBMCs, taken after 36 months of ibrutinib treatment. Receptor source: a human donor with chronic lymphocytic leukemia.

The V and J genes are TRBV28 and TRBJ1-6; 11 positions agree with TRBD1. The CDR3 covers 18 residues. Germline CDR1 and CDR2: MDHEN and SYDVKM. Losses at the gene ends were 4 bases for V and 2 bases for J; bases not matched to a gene: 7. CDR3 sequence reads: CASSSPPDRGPYNSPLHF. The CDR3 DNA reads as TGTGCCAGCAGTTCTCCCCCGGACAGGGGGCCCTATAATTCACCCCTCCACTTT.

This clone was detected ten times or more. The chain couples TRBV4-1 to TRBJ1-2; D call uncertain. The ends were cut back, 1 base at V and 5 bases at J, with 20 bases in the middle. Germline CDR1 MGHRA, CDR2 YSYEKL. This CDR3 has 17 amino acids. The CDR3 DNA sequence: TGCGCCAGCAGCCAAGTAATCAGGAAGGACCGGGAGTATGGCTACACCTTC. Translated: CASSQVIRKDREYGYTF.

The rearrangement uses TRBV5-6 and TRBJ1-4; 9 positions match TRBD1. CDR1 SGHDT and CDR2 YYEEEE come from the germline V gene. The CDR3 is 15 amino acids. V lost 4 bases, J lost 8 bases, and 9 bases stayed unmatched. Here the CDR3 DNA reads TGTGCCAGCAGCCCGGGGTCGGGACAGGGCGAAAAACTGTTTTTT. Translating it yields CASSPGSGQGEKLFF.

V is TRBV28 and J is TRBJ1-1, with D perhaps TRBD1 (5 bases). V was pared by 6 bases and J by 2 bases, with 16 bases between. The CDR3 consists of 15 residues. Germline CDR1 MDHEN, CDR2 SYDVKM. In DNA, the CDR3 is TGTGCCAGCAGACTAAGTGAGGGGAGAAACACTGAAGCTTTCTTT. It is translated as CASRLSEGRNTEAFF. Together with reference TRBV28 and TRBJ1-1, the CDR3 gives the full variable domain: DVKVTQSSRYLVKRTGEKVFLECVQDMDHENMFWYRQDPGLGLRLIYFSYDVKMKEKGDIPEGYSVSREKKERFSLILESASTNQTSMYLCASRLSEGRNTEAFFGQGTRLTVV.

This sequence joins TRBV19 and TRBJ1-5; 7 nucleotides agree with TRBD1. Germline V gives CDR1 LNHDA, CDR2 SQIVND (reference sequence). Unmatched junction bases numbered 5, after V lost 7 bases and J lost 2 bases. This CDR3 spans 14 amino acids. CDR3 nucleotide sequence: TGTGCCAGTATGATCCAGGGGGGCAATCAGCCCCAGCATTTT. Its translation is CASMIQGGNQPQHF.

The V and J genes are TRBV4-2 and TRBJ2-2; D call uncertain. The CDR3 spans 14 residues. Germline CDR1 LGHNA, CDR2 YNFKEQ. Trimming stripped 4 bases from V and 0 bases from J, with 6 bases between. The CDR3 nucleotides read TGTGCCAGCAGCCCTACACCGAACACCGGGGAGCTGTTTTTT. It specifies CASSPTPNTGELFF.

This sequence joins TRBV28 and TRBJ2-2; D possibly corresponds to TRBD1 (8 bases). The germline CDR1 and CDR2 sequences are MDHEN and SYDVKM. This CDR3 region has 16 residues. Deletions cut 6 bases from V and 6 bases from J, with 20 bases between. Here the CDR3 DNA reads TGTGCCAGCAGCCTAACGTGGACAGGGAGGGCCGGGGAGCTGTTTTTT. Translating it yields CASSLTWTGRAGELFF.

J is TRBJ2-3 and V is TRBV6-4; D is ambiguous. Trimming took 2 bases from V and 6 from J, leaving 12 bases between them. CDR3 size: 14 residues. Germline CDR1 reads MRHNA; CDR2 reads SNTAGT. In DNA form, the CDR3 reads TGTGCCAGCAGTGACCAAAATTCAATGGATACGCAGTATTTT. This gives the protein CASSDQNSMDTQYF.

The V and J genes are TRBV18 and TRBJ2-5, with D unresolved. Trimming removed 6 bases from V and 4 bases from J, with 30 bases in between. The CDR3 sequence is 19 residues long. Germline-derived CDR1 and CDR2 are KGHSH and LQKENI. The CDR3 bases are TGTGCCAGCTCTCCCCGTACCTTGAGGATAGCACATGCGAGAGAGACCCAGTACTTC. Amino acids: CASSPRTLRIAHARETQYF.

The chain links TRBV27 to TRBJ1-1, with a weak D call TRBD1 (5 bases). Between the trimmed V and J ends, which lost 2 bases and 7 bases, there was a span of 11 bases. The CDR3 spans 13 residues. CDR1 is MNHEY and CDR2 is SMNVEV in the germline V gene (reference sequence). The CDR3, as DNA: TGTGCCAGCAGTTTAGGAGGGGTTGATGAAGCTTTCTTT. It is translated as CASSLGGVDEAFF.

This chain links TRBV2 with TRBJ1-2; D unresolved. Germline CDR1 reads SNHLY; CDR2 reads FYNNEI. The CDR3 spans 12 residues. Trimming removed 7 bases from V and 8 bases from J, with 14 bases in between. The CDR3 DNA follows: TGTGCCAGCAACCCAGGTCGGTGGGGCTACACCTTC. This encodes CASNPGRWGYTF.

The V and J genes are TRBV23-1 and TRBJ1-5; D gene ambiguous. TRBV23-1 belongs to the ORF category, with a function that is uncertain. The CDR3 is 15 amino acids. The V end lost 2 bases, the J end lost 3 bases, and 11 bases lay between the germline ends. CDR3 sequence reads: CASSQAGGLNQPQHF. In DNA, the CDR3 is TGCGCCAGCAGTCAAGCAGGTGGACTCAATCAGCCCCAGCATTTT.

V gene TRBV11-3 combines with J gene TRBJ2-1; 12 nucleotides match TRBD2. The germline CDR1 and CDR2 sequences are SGHNT and YENEEA. This CDR3 region has 11 residues. In DNA form, the CDR3 reads TGTGTGACTAGCGGGAGTTTTGAGCAGTTCTTC. Protein product: CVTSGSFEQFF. Combining the CDR3 with reference TRBV11-3 and TRBJ2-1 gives the whole variable domain EAGVVQSPRYKIIEKKQPVAFWCNPISGHNTLYWYLQNLGQGPELLIRYENEEAVDDSQLPKDRFSAERLKGVDSTLKIQPAELGDSAVYLCVTSGSFEQFFGPGTRLTVL.

This clone appeared a single time. This chain connects TRBV10-2 to TRBJ2-7, with 12 bases that match TRBD2. V shed 4 bases and J 9 bases; nucleotides not matched to a gene: 10. Germline V gene sequence: CDR1 WSHSY, CDR2 SAAADI. The CDR3 has 15 amino acids. The DNA of the CDR3 is TGCGCCAGCAGTGTAAGGCTAGCGGGAGGGGTCGCGCAGTACTTC. Protein product: CASSVRLAGGVAQYF.

This clone was detected once. The chain recombines TRBV7-9 with TRBJ2-5; D might be TRBD2 (7 bases). The CDR3 extends over 17 amino acids. Trimming shortened V by 5 bases and J by 4 bases, and 23 bases separated the two germline ends. CDR1 and CDR2 from the germline V gene are SEHNR and FQNEAQ (reference sequence). The CDR3 sequence: CASSPRGVGGPGETQYF. The CDR3 coding sequence is TGTGCCAGCAGCCCCCGGGGTGTGGGGGGGCCGGGAGAGACCCAGTACTTC. Variable domain in full (rest from reference TRBV7-9 and TRBJ2-5): DTGVSQNPRHKITKRGQNVTFRCDPISEHNRLYWYRQTLGQGPEFLTYFQNEAQLEKSRLLSDRFSAERPKGSFSTLEIQRTEQGDSAMYLCASSPRGVGGPGETQYFGPGTRLLVL.

This clone appeared a few times. J is TRBJ1-6 and V is TRBV11-2; D unclear. Germline-derived CDR1 and CDR2 are SGHAT and FQNNGV. The CDR3 extends over 14 amino acids. V dropped 3 bases and J dropped 9 bases, with 12 bases sitting between them. The chain's CDR3 is CASSFGPGVSPLHF. CDR3 in DNA: TGTGCCAGCAGCTTCGGGCCTGGAGTTTCACCCCTCCACTTT.

This clone was observed a few times. The chain joins TRBV5-1 to TRBJ1-1; D remains ambiguous. Germline V gene sequence: CDR1 SGHRS, CDR2 YFSETQ. The CDR3 extends over 11 amino acids. Deletions cut 1 base from V and 10 bases from J, with 8 bases between. The CDR3 DNA sequence: TGCGCCAGCAGCTTGCCCCCCGGAGCTTTCTTT. This sequence encodes CASSLPPGAFF.

The V call is TRBV4-1, the J call TRBJ2-3; 11 positions match TRBD2. This CDR3 comprises 16 residues. Germline V gives CDR1 MGHRA, CDR2 YSYEKL. Trimming took 4 bases from V and 2 from J; bases not matched to a gene: 5. The CDR3 loop is CASSPLLAGDTDTQYF. DNA of the CDR3: TGCGCCAGCAGCCCATTACTAGCGGGGGACACAGATACGCAGTATTTT.